This T cell receptor beta chain is drawn from a study of blood T cells in healthy people across ages. Study-wide findings and caveats: TCR beta diversity tracked closely with naive T cell percentage.

This clonotype was recorded once. Its specificity is unknown. Trimming stripped 8 bases from V and 4 bases from J, with 15 bases between. This CDR3 region has 14 residues. CDR1 and CDR2 (germline): ENHRY, SYGVKD. Sample-barcoded 5' priming and a J-beta primer mix drove a second PCR of about 6 to 12 cycles. Each cDNA molecule was tagged by a template-switch adaptor that had 12 random nucleotides. Paired-end reads containing CDR3 totaled no fewer than 2.5 million for each sample. TCRdb reprocessed the 5' RACE reads with MiXCR, giving one entry per CDR3 protein. The table records 980,000 or so distinct CDR3 sequences, 48% of them present only once.

The chain uses TRBV10-3 and TRBJ2-1; D is tentatively TRBD1 or TRBD2 (7 bases each). The sample comprised blood. The receptor was derived from a man aged 25-45 years in good health. In DNA form, the CDR3 reads TGTGCCATCCGGGAGGCAGGGGGGTACAATGAGCAGTTCTTC. Amino acid sequence: CAIREAGGYNEQFF.